The entry below describes one TCR beta chain. Repertoires were generated with immunoSEQ multiplex PCR, while TCRdb's copy carries only in-frame clones and drops some. The top ten hold around 2.9% of the sample, which has around 350,000 clones, around 90% seen once. This record comes from a study of blood T cell repertoires in COVID-19. Overall study context: Specimens from acute and convalescent COVID-19 originated in the United States, Italy and Spain. Sample material is recorded as cDNA or gDNA derived from T cells, B-cell-depleted T cells, or PBMCs.

The germline V gene has CDR1 ENHRY and CDR2 SYGVKD. After removal of 6 bases from V and 5 bases from J, the junction contained 5 bases not matched to a gene. The CDR3 is made up of 13 amino acids. The sequence derives from a human donor in a cohort sampled during active COVID-19. The rearrangement links TRBV10-3 to TRBJ2-7; 9 nucleotides match TRBD2. The material sequenced was peripheral blood. The CDR3 DNA reads as TGTGCCATCAGCGGGGGACTAGCAGACGAGCAGTACTTC. Residues: CAISGGLADEQYF.